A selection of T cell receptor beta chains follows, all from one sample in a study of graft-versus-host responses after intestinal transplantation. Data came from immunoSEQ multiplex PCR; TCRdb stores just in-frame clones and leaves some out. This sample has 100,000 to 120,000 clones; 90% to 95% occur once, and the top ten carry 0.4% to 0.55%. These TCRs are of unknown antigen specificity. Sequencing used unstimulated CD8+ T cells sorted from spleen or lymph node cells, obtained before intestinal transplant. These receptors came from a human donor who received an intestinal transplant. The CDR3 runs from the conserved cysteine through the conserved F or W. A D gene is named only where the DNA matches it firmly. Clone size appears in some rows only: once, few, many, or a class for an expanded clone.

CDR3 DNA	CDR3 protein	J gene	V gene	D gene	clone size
TGTGCCAGCAGCCCCGGGCGAGAGCAGTTCTTC	CASSPGREQFF	TRBJ2-1	TRBV7-6	NA	NA
TGTGCCAGCAGCCTATCTCCGCTCGGCGAGCAGTACTTC	CASSLSPLGEQYF	TRBJ2-7	TRBV7-9	NA	NA
TGCGCCAGCAGCCACGCCGACAGGGGAGAAGCGGCCGGGGAGCTGTTTTTT	CASSHADRGEAAGELFF	TRBJ2-2	TRBV4-1	TRBD1	NA
TGTGCCAGTAGTATTAAGAGGGGAAGCAGACCCAACACTGAAGCTTTCTTT	CASSIKRGSRPNTEAFF	TRBJ1-1	TRBV19	NA	NA
TGTGCCAGCAGCCCACGGACACAGACGCTCTCTGGAAACACCATATATTTT	CASSPRTQTLSGNTIYF	TRBJ1-3	TRBV4-2	NA	NA
TGTGCCAGCGGGTATCGCTTGGACGTTTTGTACTTC	CASGYRLDVLYF	TRBJ2-7	TRBV28	NA	NA
TGTGCCAGCAGGTCTCCAGGGGGCGAGCAGTACTTC	CASRSPGGEQYF	TRBJ2-7	TRBV9	TRBD1	NA
TGTGCCAGGACCAGGGAAAACAATGAGCAGTTCTTC	CARTRENNEQFF	TRBJ2-1	TRBV2	NA	NA
TGTGCCAGCAGCGTAGCCGGATCCGGGACAGGGGACGGACGGTACAATGAGCAGTTCTTC	CASSVAGSGTGDGRYNEQFF	TRBJ2-1	TRBV9	TRBD1	NA
TGTGCCAGCAGTTACGACGGGAGAGGAAATGAGCAGTTCTTC	CASSYDGRGNEQFF	TRBJ2-1	TRBV6-5	NA	once
TGTGCCAGCAGAGACAGTGCCAAACTGTTTTTT	CASRDSAKLFF	TRBJ1-4	TRBV6-1	NA	few
TGTGCCACCATAATGGCAGGTGGGGGTACGGCCTTC	CATIMAGGGTAF	TRBJ1-2	TRBV2	NA	NA
TGTGCTAGTGGTTTGGTACCCCCGGACAGGGGGCGAACTAATGAAAAACTGTTTTTT	CASGLVPPDRGRTNEKLFF	TRBJ1-4	TRBV12-5	TRBD1	NA
TGTGCCAGCAGCTTCGCCCTAGGGGCCTACAATGAGCAGTTCTTC	CASSFALGAYNEQFF	TRBJ2-1	TRBV11-2	NA	NA
TGTGCCAGCAAATTTTCAGGTAGGGACAATCAGCCCCAGCATTTT	CASKFSGRDNQPQHF	TRBJ1-5	TRBV6-1	NA	NA
TGTGCCAGCAGCCCCCGGGACGCCTACGAGCAGTACTTC	CASSPRDAYEQYF	TRBJ2-7	TRBV7-9	NA	NA
TGCGCCAGCAGCCTAAGTCTGACCCAAGAGACCCAGTACTTC	CASSLSLTQETQYF	TRBJ2-5	TRBV4-1	NA	once
TGCGCCAGCAGCAATAGGGACATGAGCTCCTACGAGCAGTACTTC	CASSNRDMSSYEQYF	TRBJ2-7	TRBV4-1	NA	NA
TGTGCCAGCAGTATTGGGACTAGCGGGAGGGGCGAGCAGTACTTC	CASSIGTSGRGEQYF	TRBJ2-7	TRBV7-3	TRBD2	few
TGTGCCAGTAGTCGGGAGAGGTTCCTGGATACGCAGTATTTT	CASSRERFLDTQYF	TRBJ2-3	TRBV19	NA	once
TGCGCCAGCAGCCAAGAAAGGGTCAAAGGGGGCCCTGAAGCTTTCTTT	CASSQERVKGGPEAFF	TRBJ1-1	TRBV4-1	TRBD1	NA
TGTGCCAGCAGTTACCAGGGGGCCGCCAATGAGCAGTTCTTC	CASSYQGAANEQFF	TRBJ2-1	TRBV6-5	TRBD1	NA
TGTGCCAGCAGCACAGGGGGTGGCACAGATACGCAGTATTTT	CASSTGGGTDTQYF	TRBJ2-3	TRBV11-3	TRBD1	NA
TGTGCCAGCAGTCCGAGCGTGGGGATGGGGTACTACGAGCAGTACTTC	CASSPSVGMGYYEQYF	TRBJ2-7	TRBV2	NA	NA
TGTGCCAGCATTTTGCTGGGGGGCGGTATGAACACTGAAGCTTTCTTT	CASILLGGGMNTEAFF	TRBJ1-1	TRBV28	NA	NA
TGTGCCAGCACTCCCGACTCCGGGACAGGGCCCTACAATGAGCAGTTCTTC	CASTPDSGTGPYNEQFF	TRBJ2-1	TRBV2	TRBD1	NA
TGTGCCTGGAGTGTAAATGAGCAGTACTTC	CAWSVNEQYF	TRBJ2-7	TRBV30	NA	NA
TGTGCCAGCAGTTGGGGGGCTAGCGGGAGTGCCGGGGAGCTGTTTTTT	CASSWGASGSAGELFF	TRBJ2-2	TRBV5-4	TRBD2	NA
TGTGCCAGCAGTGAATGGAGGCTTGCAACTAATGAAAAACTGTTTTTT	CASSEWRLATNEKLFF	TRBJ1-4	TRBV25-1	NA	NA